What follows are 20 T cell receptor beta chains derived from one specimen sequenced in a study of blood T cells in healthy people across ages (dated by TCRdb to about 2015). Library preparation used 5' RACE. The sample was run on an Illumina HiSeq 2500. A second PCR of roughly 7 to 11 cycles was performed with a sample-barcoded 5' primer and a J-beta primer mix. TCRdb passed the public sequencing reads through fastp at Q25 and MiXCR, retaining productive beta sequences. Each CDR3 protein gets just one entry, which takes the most common genes and DNA from the rows behind it. This sample comprises about 1,800,000 distinct CDR3 sequences, about 30% of them detected only once. 7.7% of the sample is taken by the ten largest. The sequencing input was blood. The receptors shown here come from a woman in her thirties in good health.

The chain links TRBV7-9 to TRBJ2-1; D possibly matches TRBD1 or TRBD2 (5 bases each). The germline V and J ends were trimmed by 1 base and 6 bases, with 10 bases remaining between them. CDR1 is SEHNR, CDR2 FQNEAQ, per germline (reference sequence). The CDR3 spans 14 residues. The CDR3 DNA sequence: TGTGCCAGCAGCTTAGTCCTGGGGGTCAATGAGCAGTTCTTC. Protein sequence: CASSLVLGVNEQFF.

Comments on this clonotype: The junction does not match germline at one end; this may be a read error. V and J are TRBV7-9 and TRBJ2-1, with a possible D match to TRBD1 (5 bases). Looked up from germline, CDR1 is SEHNR and CDR2 is FQNEAQ (reference sequence). The CDR3 has 17 amino acids. The CDR3 DNA reads TGTGCCAGTAGCTCGCCCGGATGGCAGGGCCAACAAGAGACCCAGTTCTTC. It is translated as CASSSPGWQGQQETQFF. Full variable domain (outside the CDR3, taken from reference TRBV7-9 and TRBJ2-1): DTGVSQNPRHKITKRGQNVTFRCDPISEHNRLYWYRQTLGQGPEFLTYFQNEAQLEKSRLLSDRFSAERPKGSFSTLEIQRTEQGDSAMYLCASSSPGWQGQQETQFFGPGTRLTVL.

V usage is TRBV6-2 or TRBV6-3 and J usage is TRBJ2-1; D remains ambiguous. The germline V gene encodes CDR1 MNHEY and CDR2 SVGEGT. The CDR3 spans 15 residues. V lost 7 bases and J 0 bases, leaving 13 bases between the germline ends. CDR3 nucleotides: TGTGCCAGCACCTTACGCTGGAGCTCCTACAATGAGCAGTTCTTC. Its protein is CASTLRWSSYNEQFF.

Regarding this clonotype: A clone one base away is much larger, so this may be a read error. The rearrangement links TRBV7-3 to TRBJ2-5, with D perhaps matching TRBD1 (6 bases). The germline V and J ends were trimmed by 5 bases and 4 bases, with 17 bases remaining between them. CDR1 is SGHTA and CDR2 is FQGTGA in the germline V gene. The CDR3 totals 15 residues. CDR3 in amino acids: CASSQTQGKPETQYF. CDR3 sequence (DNA): TGTGCCAGCAGCCAGACGCAGGGGAAACCAGAGACCCAGTACTTC. Looking up the rest from reference TRBV7-3 and TRBJ2-5 gives the full variable domain: GAGVSQTPSNKVTEKGKYVELRCDPISGHTALYWYRQSLGQGPEFLIYFQGTGAADDSGLPNDRFFAVRPEGSVSTLKIQRTERGDSAVYLCASSQTQGKPETQYFGPGTRLLVL.

The genes are TRBV6-5 and TRBJ1-6; TRBD1 matches at 8 bases. V gave up 6 bases and J gave up 14 bases; unmatched junction bases: 6. Germline CDR1 MNHEY, CDR2 SVGAGI. The CDR3 runs to 12 residues. For the CDR3, the DNA is TGTGCCAGCAGGACAGGGGCCCTCACCCTCCACTTT. Its translation: CASRTGALTLHF.

In this sample, this clonotype turned up a few times. The CDR3 DNA is TGTGCCAGCAACTTTTTTAGCGGGTCAGCCTACGAGCAGTACTTC. It specifies CASNFFSGSAYEQYF. V usage is TRBV5-6 and J usage is TRBJ2-7, with TRBD2 matching over 7 bases. V gave up 6 bases and J gave up 2 bases; unmatched junction bases: 11. This CDR3 contains 15 residues. Per the germline V gene, CDR1 is SGHDT and CDR2 is YYEEEE. Filled out from reference TRBV5-6 and TRBJ2-7, the complete variable domain reads DAGVTQSPTHLIKTRGQQVTLRCSPKSGHDTVSWYQQALGQGPQFIFQYYEEEERQRGNFPDRFSGHQFPNYSSELNVNALLLGDSALYLCASNFFSGSAYEQYFGPGTRLTVT.

This chain links TRBV2 with TRBJ2-7; D possibly corresponds to TRBD1 (6 bases). Trimming pared 8 bases from V and 0 bases from J, leaving 14 bases between. Germline loops: CDR1 SNHLY, CDR2 FYNNEI. This CDR3 has 14 residues. The CDR3 loop reads CASDPGQNSYEQYF. The CDR3 coding sequence is TGTGCCAGCGACCCTGGACAGAACTCCTACGAGCAGTACTTC.

This clonotype has only a few counts. J is TRBJ2-1 and V is TRBV29-1; weak D call: TRBD2 (7 bases). CDR1 is SQVTM, CDR2 ANQGSEA, per germline. The CDR3 is 20 residues long. Trimming stripped 1 base from V and 3 bases from J, with 28 bases between. The chain's CDR3 is CSVEAQLERGGAILYNEQFF. DNA for the CDR3: TGCAGCGTTGAAGCCCAACTGGAGAGGGGGGGCGCTATCCTCTACAATGAGCAGTTCTTC.

The V call is TRBV6-5, the J call TRBJ2-1, with 7 bases lining up with TRBD1. Germline values: CDR1 MNHEY, CDR2 SVGAGI. This CDR3 has 16 amino acids. V was pared by 5 bases and J by 0 bases, with 7 bases of the junction left unmatched. CDR3 in DNA: TGTGCCAGCAGTAGTGACAGGGCGGACTCCTACAATGAGCAGTTCTTC. Translation: CASSSDRADSYNEQFF.

This clonotype appeared a few times. With a much larger clone just one base away, this may be a read error. This rearrangement joins TRBV7-2 to TRBJ2-1; the match to TRBD2 covers 7 bases. The J call may be mistaken, given a closer DNA end match to TRBJ2-7. Germline V gene data show CDR1 as SGHTA and CDR2 as FQGNSA. The CDR3 has 15 amino acids. The CDR3 here is CASSQRASGYNEQYF. CDR3 nucleotides: TGTGCCAGCAGCCAGAGGGCTAGCGGATACAATGAGCAGTACTTC.

This clonotype was found many times. The rearrangement links TRBV6-6 to TRBJ2-2; D call uncertain. The V and J ends lost 5 bases and 1 base respectively, with 8 bases between them. The CDR3 covers 14 residues. CDR1 is MNHNY and CDR2 is SVGAGI in the germline V gene (reference sequence). CDR3 in DNA: TGTGCCAGCAGTCAAGACTGGAACACCGGGGAGCTGTTTTTT. Its protein product is CASSQDWNTGELFF.

The chain has TRBV7-9 and TRBJ2-5; 7 bases fit TRBD2. V lost 10 bases to trimming and J lost 5 bases; unmatched junction nucleotides: 16. Germline-derived CDR1 and CDR2 are SEHNR and FQNEAQ (reference sequence). This CDR3 has 15 residues. The CDR3 DNA sequence: TGTGCCACCAAGGCGGGGGAGCCCTTGAGGGAGACCCAGTACTTC. This codes for CATKAGEPLRETQYF.

The table lists this clonotype with many counts. The chain carries TRBV7-3 and TRBJ2-5; D is unclear. This CDR3 is built from 13 residues. V was pared by 5 bases and J by 3 bases, with 10 bases between. Per the germline V gene, CDR1 is SGHTA and CDR2 is FQGTGA. CDR3 in amino acids: CASSKLKEETQYF. As DNA, the CDR3 is TGTGCCAGCAGCAAACTTAAGGAAGAGACCCAGTACTTC.

This clonotype was found many times. The rearrangement joins TRBV9 to TRBJ2-7; D possibly corresponds to TRBD2 (7 bases). The CDR3 runs 13 residues. Trimming took 7 bases from V and 4 from J, leaving 15 bases between them. CDR1 is SGDLS, CDR2 YYNGEE, per germline. The CDR3 DNA sequence: TGTGCCAGCGCTCCGGGGGGCGGTTACGAGCAGTACTTC. Translating it yields CASAPGGGYEQYF.

This clonotype was detected many times. The chain links TRBV5-1 to TRBJ2-6; TRBD1 or TRBD2 may be the D gene (6 bases each). CDR1 is SGHRS, CDR2 YFSETQ, per germline. Between the trimmed V and J ends, which lost 1 base and 2 bases, there was a span of 10 bases. CDR3 size: 16 residues. For the CDR3, the DNA is TGCGCCAGCAGCTTGATGGGGGGCGCTGGGGCCAACGTCCTGACTTTC. It yields the protein CASSLMGGAGANVLTF.

This clonotype was detected only a few times. The J gene is TRBJ2-1, the V gene TRBV7-2; D is perhaps TRBD2 (5 bases). Trimming pared 5 bases from V and 8 bases from J, leaving 19 bases between. Germline-derived CDR1 and CDR2 are SGHTA and FQGNSA. This CDR3 is 15 amino acids long. The CDR3 DNA sequence: TGTGCCAGCAGCGACCTACTAGAAGAGTTCGATGAGCAGTTCTTC. Protein: CASSDLLEEFDEQFF.

This clonotype was observed a single time. Relative to the germline gene, one junction end is altered; a read error may explain this. The V and J genes are TRBV5-3 and TRBJ2-3; D might be TRBD1 or TRBD2, each matching 5 bases. TRBV5-3 is given ORF status, its function remaining uncertain. This CDR3 is built from 13 residues. DNA of the CDR3: TGTGCCAGAAGCTGGGACCGAACAGATACGCTGTATTTT. It codes for CARSWDRTDTLYF.

This rearrangement joins TRBV10-3 to TRBJ2-1; tentative D call: TRBD2 (6 bases). V lost 0 bases to trimming and J lost 7 bases, with 22 bases between them. Germline loops: CDR1 ENHRY, CDR2 SYGVKD. CDR3 length equals 18 residues. The CDR3: CAISESLSTVGSGNEQFF. In nucleotides, the CDR3 is TGTGCCATCAGTGAGTCGCTTTCTACCGTCGGGAGTGGGAATGAGCAGTTCTTC.

The rearrangement uses TRBV12-3 or TRBV12-4 and TRBJ2-4, with TRBD2 as a possible D gene (5 bases). V gave up 3 bases and J gave up 8 bases, with 11 bases separating them. The CDR3 runs 13 residues. The CDR3 DNA follows: TGTGCCAGCAGTTTGAGGGCCGCTGACATTCAGTACTTC. Its protein is CASSLRAADIQYF.

The rearrangement joins TRBV28 to TRBJ2-3, with TRBD2 as a possible D gene (6 bases). The CDR3 consists of 14 residues. Looked up from germline, CDR1 is MDHEN and CDR2 is SYDVKM. Trimming removed 8 bases at V and 4 bases at J, with 16 bases between. CDR3 nucleotides: TGTGCCAGCGGGCCCGGGGGAACCGCAGATACGCAGTATTTT. Protein: CASGPGGTADTQYF.